Below, one T cell receptor beta chain is given with its context. This clone showed up just once. Its antigen target is currently unknown. The sample holds no much larger clone one base away, and base qualities are not on file. The library came from the immunoSEQ multiplex PCR assay. This is the immuneACCESS table as TCRdb keeps it, with only in-frame sequences that have V and J called. A part of the clones is gone; compared with another copy, unresolved V genes explain less than half, and the rest is unexplained. This sample comprises about 67,000 clones, about 90% of them detected only once. 2% to 2.5% of the sample is in the top ten clones. The data stem from a study of control samples from healthy donors and cancer patients (dated by TCRdb to about 2020). V lost 5 bases and J lost 3 bases, and the count of bases not matched to a germline gene is 11. Taken from cysteine to phenylalanine, the CDR3 has 16 residues. CDR3 DNA is the only sequence kept; it has 48 bases, read in frame from the first base. CDR1 and CDR2 were assigned from the germline V gene (reference sequence) as LNHDA and SQIVND.

The chain joins TRBV19 to TRBJ1-1; 8 junctional bases match TRBD1. This receptor was identified in a woman in her fifties or sixties with head and neck cancer. Sequenced material: PBMCs. The sequence in DNA is TGTGCCAGTAGTTCCAACAGGGGGTATACGGACACTGAAGCTTTCTTT. Its coded protein is CASSSNRGYTDTEAFF.